What follows describes a single T cell receptor (beta chain). What it binds is not known. The sample belongs to a study of response to subunit inactivated influenza vaccine. Overall study findings and caveats: That few new T cells are recruited by each seasonal influenza vaccination was the authors' suggestion.

V was cut by 0 bases and J by 6 bases, with 15 bases left in between. The CDR3 covers 16 residues. From germline, CDR1 is SGDLS and CDR2 YYNGEE. TCRdb recomputed calls from the RT-PCR reads with MiXCR, one row per CDR3 protein. Here the sample spans more than 250,000 distinct CDR3 sequences, roughly 22% being singletons. V is TRBV9 and J is TRBJ2-2; D may be TRBD1 (6 bases). Sequencing used PBMCs from blood, obtained 21 months after vaccination. The TCR originated in a man between 50 and 75 years old who received an inactivated influenza vaccine. CDR3 sequence reads: CASSVASNRVAGELFF. The CDR3 nucleotides read TGTGCCAGCAGCGTAGCTTCGAACAGGGTGGCCGGGGAGCTGTTTTTT.